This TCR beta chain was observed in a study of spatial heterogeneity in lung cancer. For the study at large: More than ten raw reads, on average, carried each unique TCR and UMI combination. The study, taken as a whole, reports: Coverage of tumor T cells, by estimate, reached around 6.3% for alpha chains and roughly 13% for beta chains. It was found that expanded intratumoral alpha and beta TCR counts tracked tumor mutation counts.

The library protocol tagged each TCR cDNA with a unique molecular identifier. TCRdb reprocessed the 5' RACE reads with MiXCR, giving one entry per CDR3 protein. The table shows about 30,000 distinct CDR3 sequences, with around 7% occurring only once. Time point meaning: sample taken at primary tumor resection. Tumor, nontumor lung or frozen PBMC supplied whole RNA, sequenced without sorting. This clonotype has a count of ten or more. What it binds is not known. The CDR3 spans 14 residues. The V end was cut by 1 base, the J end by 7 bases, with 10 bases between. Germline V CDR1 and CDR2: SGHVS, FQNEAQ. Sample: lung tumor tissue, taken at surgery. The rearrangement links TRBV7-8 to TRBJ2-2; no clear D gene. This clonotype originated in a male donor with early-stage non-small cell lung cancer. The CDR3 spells CASSLEVVLGELFF. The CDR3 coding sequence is TGTGCCAGCAGCTTAGAGGTGGTTCTCGGGGAGCTGTTTTTT.